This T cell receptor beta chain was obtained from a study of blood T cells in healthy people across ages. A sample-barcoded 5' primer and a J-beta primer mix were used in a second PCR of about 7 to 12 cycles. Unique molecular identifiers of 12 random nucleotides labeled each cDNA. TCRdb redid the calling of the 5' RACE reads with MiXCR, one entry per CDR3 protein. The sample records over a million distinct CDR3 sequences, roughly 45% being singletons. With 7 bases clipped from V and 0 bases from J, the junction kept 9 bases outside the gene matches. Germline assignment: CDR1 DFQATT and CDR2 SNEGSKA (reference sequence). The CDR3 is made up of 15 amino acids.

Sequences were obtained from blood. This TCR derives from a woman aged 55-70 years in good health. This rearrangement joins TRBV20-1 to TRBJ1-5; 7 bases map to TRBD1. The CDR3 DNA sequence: TGCAGTGTCGGGACAGAAGCGAATAGCAATCAGCCCCAGCATTTT. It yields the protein CSVGTEANSNQPQHF.